This entry lists 28 T cell receptor beta chains sequenced from one sample in a study of OX40 agonist ivuxolimab in advanced cancers. Repertoires were generated with immunoSEQ multiplex PCR, while TCRdb's copy carries only in-frame clones and drops some. This sample has about 57,000 clones; approximately 87% occur once, and the top ten carry approximately 0.39%. This specimen consisted of CD4+ or CD8+ T cells sorted from blood, obtained in a trial of the OX40 agonist ivuxolimab. The receptors originated from an adult with an advanced solid tumor such as melanoma, head and neck, liver or kidney cancer.

This clone has just a few counts. V is TRBV30 and J is TRBJ1-2; D is possibly TRBD1 (5 bases). The CDR3 is 10 residues long. The V end lost 7 bases, the J end lost 8 bases, and 11 bases lay between the germline ends. The V gene's germline CDR1 is GTSNPN and CDR2 SVGIG (reference sequence). CDR3 sequence reads: CALGLGGYTF. The CDR3 region has the DNA TGTGCCTTGGGGCTAGGCGGCTACACCTTC. Complete variable domain (other parts from reference TRBV30 and TRBJ1-2): SQTIHQWPATLVQPVGSPLSLECTVEGTSNPNLYWYRQAAGRGLQLLFYSVGIGQISSEVPQNLSASRPQDRQFILSSKKLLLSDSGFYLCALGLGGYTFGSGTRLTVV.

This chain links TRBV19 with TRBJ2-3; D gene uncertain. This CDR3 spans 13 amino acids. Germline values: CDR1 LNHDA, CDR2 SQIVND (reference sequence). The germline V and J ends were trimmed by 3 bases and 8 bases, with 12 bases remaining between them. CDR3 bases: TGTGCCAGTAGTATCCCAAGTCGAGCTACGCAGTATTTT. Amino acid sequence: CASSIPSRATQYF.

CDR3 region: CASSADAGELFF. The CDR3 DNA reads as TGTGCCAGCAGCGCAGACGCCGGGGAGCTGTTTTTT. The chain is built from TRBV7-2 and TRBJ2-2; D ambiguous. Germline V CDR1 and CDR2: SGHTA, FQGNSA. V was cut by 5 bases and J by 6 bases, with 7 bases left in between. This CDR3 is built from 12 residues.

The rearrangement joins TRBV30 to TRBJ2-3, with D tentatively TRBD2 (5 bases). CDR3 length equals 11 residues. Between the trimmed V and J ends, which lost 2 bases and 7 bases, there was a span of 7 bases. Germline assignment: CDR1 GTSNPN and CDR2 SVGIG (reference sequence). The CDR3 loop is CAWSTRNTQYF. In nucleotides, the CDR3 is TGTGCCTGGAGTACTAGAAATACGCAGTATTTT. Full variable domain (remainder filled in from reference TRBV30 and TRBJ2-3): SQTIHQWPATLVQPVGSPLSLECTVEGTSNPNLYWYRQAAGRGLQLLFYSVGIGQISSEVPQNLSASRPQDRQFILSSKKLLLSDSGFYLCAWSTRNTQYFGPGTRLTVL.

The genes are TRBV27 and TRBJ1-1, with TRBD1 as a possible D gene (5 bases). V lost 4 bases to trimming and J lost 2 bases, with 29 bases between them. CDR1 is MNHEY and CDR2 is SMNVEV in the germline V gene (reference sequence). The CDR3 sequence is 20 residues long. As DNA, the CDR3 is TGTGCCAGCAGTTCAGTCCTCAGGGCGGGGCCACGAACCGGAAACACTGAAGCTTTCTTT. It is translated as CASSSVLRAGPRTGNTEAFF.

The chain has TRBV21-1 and TRBJ1-5. TRBV21-1 is described as a pseudogene. The CDR3 covers 20 residues. CDR3: CASSPRWRVRHSYSNQPQHF. CDR3 coding DNA: TGTGCCAGCAGCCCGCGTTGGCGGGTCCGCCACTCTTATAGCAATCAGCCCCAGCATTTT.

This clone was observed once. V and J are TRBV7-9 and TRBJ2-3; 11 bases map to TRBD2. This CDR3 has 16 amino acids. Germline V gene lookup returns CDR1 SEHNR and CDR2 FQNEAQ (reference sequence). V shed 5 bases, J shed 2 bases, and the junction held 6 bases outside the gene matches. This CDR3 is CASSARLAGITDTQYF. In nucleotides, the CDR3 is TGTGCCAGCAGCGCCCGACTAGCGGGGATCACAGATACGCAGTATTTT.

V gene TRBV28 combines with J gene TRBJ1-2; TRBD1 matches 7 bases. V was clipped by 7 bases and J by 2 bases; unmatched bases: 10. There are 15 residues in the CDR3. CDR1 and CDR2 from the germline V gene are MDHEN and SYDVKM. CDR3 nucleotides: TGTGCCAGCAAGGGGGCGGCGGGGCGGAACTATGGCTACACCTTC. It codes for CASKGAAGRNYGYTF.

The chain uses TRBV5-4 and TRBJ1-1, with a tentative D call TRBD1 (5 bases). V was pared by 0 bases and J by 7 bases, with 16 bases between. Germline V CDR1 and CDR2: SGHNT, YYREEE (reference sequence). The CDR3 length is 15 residues. CDR3 bases: TGTGCCAGCAGCTTGGATATGGGGCAGGCGGTTGAAGCTTTCTTT. It specifies CASSLDMGQAVEAFF.

V is TRBV10-2 and J is TRBJ1-5, with TRBD1 as a possible D gene (5 bases). Trimming removed 6 bases at V and 0 bases at J, with 12 bases between. Germline CDR1 reads WSHSY; CDR2 reads SAAADI. The CDR3 is 15 residues long. CDR3 bases: TGCGCCAGCAGCGCTACGCAGGGTAGCAATCAGCCCCAGCATTTT. It specifies CASSATQGSNQPQHF.

V and J are TRBV11-2 and TRBJ1-2; 7 bases map to TRBD1. Germline assignment: CDR1 SGHAT and CDR2 FQNNGV. The junction had 7 bases not matched to a gene; V was cut back by 5 bases and J by 1 base. The CDR3 covers 15 residues. The CDR3 loop is CASSARQGGNYGYTF. DNA of the CDR3: TGTGCCAGCAGCGCCCGGCAGGGGGGTAACTATGGCTACACCTTC. The whole variable domain, remainder taken from reference TRBV11-2 and TRBJ1-2, is EAGVAQSPRYKIIEKRQSVAFWCNPISGHATLYWYQQILGQGPKLLIQFQNNGVVDDSQLPKDRFSAERLKGVDSTLKIQPAKLEDSAVYLCASSARQGGNYGYTFGSGTRLTVV.

The chain has TRBV18 and TRBJ2-7; the D call may be TRBD1 or TRBD2 (6 bases each). The germline gives CDR1 KGHSH, CDR2 LQKENI. The CDR3 sequence is 15 residues long. V was trimmed by 1 base and J by 0 bases, leaving 10 bases between them. The CDR3 here is CASSPQGGASYEQYF. DNA of the CDR3: TGTGCCAGCTCACCACAGGGGGGAGCCTCCTACGAGCAGTACTTC.

The chain joins TRBV7-9 to TRBJ1-2; D not certain. The germline V gene has CDR1 SEHNR and CDR2 FQNEAQ (reference sequence). Trimming cost V 5 bases and J 3 bases, with 1 base left between them. The CDR3 extends over 10 amino acids. DNA for the CDR3: TGTGCCAGCAGCGACTATGGCTACACCTTC. Translation gives CASSDYGYTF. Supplemented by reference TRBV7-9 and TRBJ1-2, the full variable domain reads DTGVSQNPRHKITKRGQNVTFRCDPISEHNRLYWYRQTLGQGPEFLTYFQNEAQLEKSRLLSDRFSAERPKGSFSTLEIQRTEQGDSAMYLCASSDYGYTFGSGTRLTVV.

The V and J genes are TRBV30 and TRBJ1-5; D is unclear. The V gene lost 5 bases and the J gene lost 4 bases, with 12 bases spanning the gap. There are 13 residues in the CDR3. The germline CDR1 and CDR2 sequences are GTSNPN and SVGIG (reference sequence). In nucleotides, the CDR3 is TGTGCCTGGGGGAGGGTGGGTAATCAGCCCCAGCATTTT. Translated: CAWGRVGNQPQHF.

The rearrangement uses TRBV5-1 and TRBJ2-3; 8 nucleotides align to TRBD1. The germline V gene has CDR1 SGHRS and CDR2 YFSETQ. The CDR3 has 16 residues. V lost 7 bases, J lost 4 bases, and 14 bases stayed unmatched. The chain's CDR3 is CASVPDPGGPPDTQYF. CDR3 DNA: TGCGCCAGCGTACCGGATCCAGGGGGCCCCCCAGATACGCAGTATTTT.

This chain joins TRBV27 and TRBJ2-7; 13 nucleotides line up with TRBD2. Trimming took 3 bases from V and 0 from J; bases not matched to a gene: 8. The CDR3 covers 18 residues. Germline CDR1 is MNHEY and CDR2 is SMNVEV (reference sequence). The DNA of the CDR3 is TGTGCCAGCAGTTTGGGACTAGCGGGACCGTCGAGCTCCTACGAGCAGTACTTC. Protein: CASSLGLAGPSSSYEQYF.

The CDR3 protein is CASSLEENTEAFF. The CDR3, as DNA: TGTGCCAGCAGCTTAGAAGAGAACACTGAAGCTTTCTTT. V and J are TRBV11-3 and TRBJ1-1; unclear D gene. Germline-derived CDR1 and CDR2 are SGHNT and YENEEA. Trimming removed 0 bases from V and 1 base from J, with 3 bases in between. The CDR3 extends over 13 amino acids.

The chain recombines TRBV5-1 with TRBJ1-2; D not resolved. This CDR3 comprises 14 residues. V lost 0 bases to trimming and J lost 2 bases, with 8 bases between them. Germline CDR1 SGHRS, CDR2 YFSETQ. The CDR3 protein is CASSLEPHNYGYTF. The CDR3 region has the DNA TGCGCCAGCAGCTTGGAGCCCCACAACTATGGCTACACCTTC.

Points on this clone: Other nucleotide sequences from this sample produce the same CDR3. The chain recombines TRBV7-2 with TRBJ1-1; D is ambiguous. The CDR3 has 15 residues. Trimming stripped 1 base from V and 4 bases from J, with 13 bases between. Germline V gene lookup returns CDR1 SGHTA and CDR2 FQGNSA. CDR3 amino acids: CASSLGGGLGTEAFF. The CDR3 DNA follows: TGTGCCAGCAGCTTAGGGGGAGGGTTGGGCACTGAAGCTTTCTTT.

The table lists this clone with a few counts. The rearrangement links TRBV5-5 to TRBJ2-6, with 9 bases that match TRBD1. The length of the CDR3 is 19 residues. The germline V gene has CDR1 SGHKS and CDR2 YYEKEE (reference sequence). V shed 3 bases and J 0 bases; nucleotides not matched to a gene: 10. In DNA, the CDR3 is TGTGCCAGCAGCTCCGGGACAGGGATCGGGTACTCTGGGGCCAACGTCCTGACTTTC. It yields the protein CASSSGTGIGYSGANVLTF.

The chain carries TRBV25-1 and TRBJ1-5, with D hard to call. CDR3 size: 14 residues. Looked up from germline, CDR1 is MGHDK and CDR2 is SYGVNS. Trimming left V 3 bases short and J 5 bases short, with 11 bases between. The CDR3 DNA follows: TGTGCCAGCAGTGAGCCAGATTCCTATCAGCCCCAGCATTTT. As protein: CASSEPDSYQPQHF.

This chain uses TRBV6-1 with TRBJ1-1; D is possibly TRBD1 (6 bases). Trimming removed 6 bases from V and 4 bases from J, with 15 bases in between. The germline gives CDR1 MNHNS, CDR2 SASEGT. The CDR3 covers 14 residues. This CDR3 reads CASSWRTVGTEAFF. The CDR3 nucleotides are TGTGCCAGCAGCTGGAGGACAGTCGGCACTGAAGCTTTCTTT.

The V call is TRBV15, the J call TRBJ1-4; D is unresolved. The CDR3 has 15 residues. Germline CDR1 is LNHNV and CDR2 is YYDKDF (reference sequence). V lost 4 bases and J lost 4, with 13 bases in between. The CDR3 region is CATSTGRPFNEKLFF. CDR3 coding DNA: TGTGCCACCAGCACCGGACGGCCATTTAATGAAAAACTGTTTTTT.

This clone was picked up one time. The rearrangement joins TRBV7-8 to TRBJ2-2; D might be TRBD1 or TRBD2, each matching 5 bases. Trimming took off 2 bases at V and 4 bases at J, with 11 bases between the two ends. The CDR3 runs 15 residues. From germline, CDR1 is SGHVS and CDR2 FQNEAQ. The CDR3 sequence: CASSLRGAGTGELFF. The CDR3 DNA reads TGTGCCAGCAGCTTACGGGGCGCAGGCACCGGGGAGCTGTTTTTT.

The chain recombines TRBV5-6 with TRBJ1-1; 7 nucleotides line up with TRBD1. CDR1 is SGHDT and CDR2 is YYEEEE in the germline V gene. V was clipped by 4 bases and J by 2 bases; unmatched bases: 8. The CDR3 is made up of 15 amino acids. This chain's CDR3 is CASSKRDRPNTEAFF. The CDR3 region has the DNA TGTGCCAGCAGCAAAAGGGACAGACCTAACACTGAAGCTTTCTTT.

This clone was observed a handful of times. The chain couples TRBV6-1 to TRBJ1-2; a weak D match, TRBD1 (6 bases). V lost 1 base and J 9 bases, leaving 15 bases between the germline ends. This CDR3 is built from 14 residues. Per germline, CDR1 MNHNS and CDR2 SASEGT. The CDR3 DNA follows: TGTGCCAGCAGTGAAGAGATCGGGGGGCTGAGCTACACCTTC. It codes for CASSEEIGGLSYTF.

This clone has more than one count but fewer than ten. This chain links TRBV9 with TRBJ1-2; D gene uncertain. Germline CDR1 SGDLS, CDR2 YYNGEE. V was pared by 0 bases and J by 2 bases, with 11 bases between. CDR3 size: 15 residues. CDR3 DNA: TGTGCCAGCAGCGTAGGAGTGGAGTCCAACTATGGCTACACCTTC. It codes for CASSVGVESNYGYTF.

J is TRBJ2-3 and V is TRBV6-4; 8 nucleotides match TRBD1. J lost 4 bases, V lost 6 bases, and 6 bases had no gene match. The germline CDR1 and CDR2 sequences are MRHNA and SNTAGT. The length of the CDR3 is 14 residues. Here the CDR3 DNA reads TGTGCCAGCAGGTCTCAGACAGGGGCAGATACGCAGTATTTT. This codes for CASRSQTGADTQYF.